What follows are 29 T cell receptor beta chains derived from one specimen sequenced in a study of PD-L1 blockade in urothelial cancer. Sequenced by immunoSEQ multiplex PCR; TCRdb stores in-frame clones only, minus some. The sample records 53,000 or so clones, about 90% being singletons. The source was PBMCs, collected around atezolizumab (anti-PD-L1) treatment. The receptor set was obtained from a man aged 55 to 69 with urothelial cancer.

This chain uses TRBV6-1 with TRBJ2-7; D is possibly TRBD1 (6 bases). The CDR3 length is 15 residues. V was shortened by 1 base and J by 0 bases, with 10 bases between the two germline ends. Germline V gene lookup returns CDR1 MNHNS and CDR2 SASEGT. The DNA for the CDR3 is TGTGCCAGCAGTGAAGTGGTGGACAGCTCCTACGAGCAGTACTTC. It codes for CASSEVVDSSYEQYF.

The chain is built from TRBV11-1 and TRBJ2-3; 7 bases are shared with TRBD1. CDR3 length: 14 residues. Trimming took 6 bases from V and 3 from J; bases not matched to a gene: 6. Germline-derived CDR1 and CDR2 are SGHAT and FQDESV (reference sequence). CDR3 bases: TGTGCCAGCAGTTATGGACAGGAGACAGATACGCAGTATTTT. Its translation is CASSYGQETDTQYF. Supplemented by reference TRBV11-1 and TRBJ2-3, the full variable domain reads EAEVAQSPRYKITEKSQAVAFWCDPISGHATLYWYRQILGQGPELLVQFQDESVVDDSQLPKDRFSAERLKGVDSTLKIQPAELGDSAMYLCASSYGQETDTQYFGPGTRLTVL.

The V call is TRBV19, the J call TRBJ2-1, with 7 bases matching TRBD2. The germline V gene encodes CDR1 LNHDA and CDR2 SQIVND (reference sequence). The CDR3 has 15 residues. Unmatched junction bases numbered 7, after V lost 6 bases and J lost 2 bases. The CDR3 coding sequence is TGTGCCAGTAGATGGGACTATCTCCCCTACAATGAGCAGTTCTTC. This translates into CASRWDYLPYNEQFF.

The chain has TRBV10-3 and TRBJ1-1, with D possibly being TRBD1 (6 bases). Deletions cut 11 bases from V and 1 base from J, with 11 bases between. The CDR3 has 12 amino acids. Germline CDR1 ENHRY, CDR2 SYGVKD. The CDR3 reads CASTGANTEAFF. CDR3 bases: TGTGCCTCGACAGGTGCGAACACTGAAGCTTTCTTT.

The J gene is TRBJ2-2, the V gene TRBV27; TRBD1 aligns across 8 bases. The CDR3 is made up of 17 amino acids. Germline CDR1 MNHEY, CDR2 SMNVEV (reference sequence). V trimming: 1 base; J trimming: 2 bases; junction bases outside the gene matches: 6. This CDR3 reads CASSLFGGQVNTGELFF. The CDR3 nucleotides are TGTGCCAGCAGTTTATTTGGGGGACAGGTCAACACCGGGGAGCTGTTTTTT.

This chain uses TRBV7-2 with TRBJ1-3; TRBD1 matches at 9 bases. Trimming at V came to 6 bases and at J to 4 bases, leaving 7 bases not matched to a gene. Looked up from germline, CDR1 is SGHTA and CDR2 is FQGNSA. This CDR3 region has 15 residues. CDR3: CASRPTGGPGNTIYF. CDR3 bases: TGTGCCAGCAGACCAACAGGGGGCCCGGGAAACACCATATATTTT.

The chain uses TRBV28 and TRBJ2-5; 7 bases are shared with TRBD2. Per the germline V gene, CDR1 is MDHEN and CDR2 is SYDVKM. Germline trimming cut 3 bases from V and 4 bases from J; bases unmatched to any gene: 2. The CDR3 consists of 13 residues. The CDR3 sequence is CASSLGGGETQYF. CDR3 in DNA: TGTGCCAGCAGTTTGGGGGGGGGAGAGACCCAGTACTTC.

The genes are TRBV4-1 and TRBJ2-7; D not resolved. The CDR3 contains 16 residues. The V gene's germline CDR1 is MGHRA and CDR2 YSYEKL. V was shortened by 4 bases and J by 7 bases, with 23 bases between the two germline ends. The CDR3 is CASSRSESETTREQYF. CDR3 nucleotides: TGCGCCAGCAGCCGCTCCGAGAGCGAGACGACTCGGGAGCAGTACTTC.

The chain has TRBV5-1 and TRBJ2-5, with TRBD1 matching 9 bases. The CDR3 runs to 15 residues. V lost 5 bases, J lost 5 bases, and 10 bases stayed unmatched. The germline V gene has CDR1 SGHRS and CDR2 YFSETQ. DNA of the CDR3: TGCGCCAGCAGAAGGACAGGGGACGGATGGGAGACCCAGTACTTC. This codes for CASRRTGDGWETQYF.

The chain combines TRBV4-1 with TRBJ1-2; TRBD1 matches at 9 bases. After removal of 3 bases from V and 7 bases from J, the junction contained 6 bases not matched to a gene. The length of the CDR3 is 14 residues. The germline V gene encodes CDR1 MGHRA and CDR2 YSYEKL. CDR3 bases: TGCGCCAGCAGCCACCCGGGACAGGGTGGTGGCTACACCTTC. It codes for CASSHPGQGGGYTF.

This chain uses TRBV2 with TRBJ2-7, with D possibly TRBD1 on 5 matching bases. The length of the CDR3 is 12 residues. Trimming shortened V by 4 bases and J by 4 bases, and 8 bases separated the two germline ends. CDR1 and CDR2 (germline): SNHLY, FYNNEI. CDR3 loop: CASSGKGYEQYF. In DNA form, the CDR3 reads TGTGCCAGCAGTGGAAAGGGGTACGAGCAGTACTTC. The full variable domain, completed using reference TRBV2 and TRBJ2-7, is EPEVTQTPSHQVTQMGQEVILRCVPISNHLYFYWYRQILGQKVEFLVSFYNNEISEKSEIFDDQFSVERPDGSNFTLKIRSTKLEDSAMYFCASSGKGYEQYFGPGTRLTVT.

This sequence joins TRBV5-6 and TRBJ1-1, with TRBD1 matching 8 bases. This CDR3 has 13 amino acids. Germline-derived CDR1 and CDR2 are SGHDT and YYEEEE. V shed 4 bases and J 3 bases; nucleotides not matched to a gene: 2. The CDR3 sequence is CASSGQGYTEAFF. Here the CDR3 DNA reads TGTGCCAGCAGCGGACAGGGTTACACTGAAGCTTTCTTT.

The V and J genes are TRBV18 and TRBJ2-7; TRBD1 matches at 9 bases. The CDR3 sequence is 15 residues long. Looked up from germline, CDR1 is KGHSH and CDR2 is LQKENI. Germline trimming cut 4 bases from V and 0 bases from J; bases unmatched to any gene: 4. The CDR3 loop reads CASSRGTGSSYEQYF. The CDR3 DNA is TGTGCCAGCTCACGTGGGACAGGGAGCTCCTACGAGCAGTACTTC.

The rearrangement joins TRBV19 to TRBJ2-5; D remains unclear. Trimming pared 5 bases from V and 2 bases from J, leaving 9 bases between. The length of the CDR3 is 13 residues. Germline CDR1 and CDR2: LNHDA and SQIVND (reference sequence). The CDR3 DNA reads TGTGCCAGTAGTTTGCAGATTCAAGAGACCCAGTACTTC. Its protein product is CASSLQIQETQYF.

The chain employs TRBV28 and TRBJ2-7; TRBD1 matches at 9 bases. After removal of 2 bases from V and 2 bases from J, the junction contained 1 base not matched to a gene. The CDR3 consists of 14 residues. CDR1 is MDHEN and CDR2 is SYDVKM in the germline V gene. CDR3 residues: CASSLTGGPYEQYF. CDR3 DNA sequence: TGTGCCAGCAGTTTAACAGGGGGCCCCTACGAGCAGTACTTC.

V and J are TRBV5-1 and TRBJ1-1; possibly TRBD1 for D (5 bases). CDR3 length: 17 amino acids. The germline V gene has CDR1 SGHRS and CDR2 YFSETQ. Between the trimmed V and J ends, which lost 3 bases and 0 bases, there was a span of 18 bases. The DNA for the CDR3 is TGCGCCAGCAGCTGGGGTCCAGGGAGGGCAATGAACACTGAAGCTTTCTTT. It yields the protein CASSWGPGRAMNTEAFF.

This chain links TRBV9 with TRBJ2-2, with D hard to call. The V and J ends lost 3 bases and 2 bases respectively, with 8 bases between them. Germline V gene data show CDR1 as SGDLS and CDR2 as YYNGEE. The CDR3 consists of 14 residues. CDR3 in amino acids: CASSAVSNTGELFF. The CDR3, as DNA: TGTGCCAGCAGCGCAGTGTCTAACACCGGGGAGCTGTTTTTT. Together with reference TRBV9 and TRBJ2-2, the CDR3 gives the full variable domain: DSGVTQTPKHLITATGQRVTLRCSPRSGDLSVYWYQQSLDQGLQFLIQYYNGEERAKGNILERFSAQQFPDLHSELNLSSLELGDSALYFCASSAVSNTGELFFGEGSRLTVL.

CDR3 sequence: CASTETSYSGNTIYF. The CDR3 bases are TGTGCCAGCACCGAAACATCATACTCTGGAAACACCATATATTTT. The rearrangement joins TRBV6-6 to TRBJ1-3; D is unresolved. CDR1 and CDR2 (germline): MNHNY, SVGAGI (reference sequence). The CDR3 extends over 15 amino acids. The V gene lost 7 bases and the J gene lost 0 bases, with 13 bases spanning the gap.

The V and J genes are TRBV9 and TRBJ1-1, with 11 bases identical to TRBD1. This CDR3 spans 13 amino acids. The junction had 1 base not matched to a gene; V was cut back by 3 bases and J by 6 bases. Germline V gene sequence: CDR1 SGDLS, CDR2 YYNGEE. CDR3 sequence reads: CASSEGQGAEAFF. For the CDR3, the DNA is TGTGCCAGCAGCGAGGGACAGGGGGCTGAAGCTTTCTTT.

This chain joins TRBV19 and TRBJ1-1; D gene uncertain. The CDR3 covers 14 residues. Germline CDR1 and CDR2: LNHDA and SQIVND (reference sequence). Trimming removed 5 bases at V and 5 bases at J, with 15 bases between. CDR3 DNA sequence: TGTGCCAGTAGTCCCTTTGGTCGAGGAACTGAAGCTTTCTTT. This codes for CASSPFGRGTEAFF.

The chain recombines TRBV6-5 with TRBJ2-5, with a tentative D call TRBD2 (6 bases). The germline CDR1 and CDR2 sequences are MNHEY and SVGAGI. This CDR3 is 13 amino acids long. V lost 5 bases, J lost 5 bases, and 12 bases lay in between. CDR3 bases: TGTGCCAGCAGTAAATCGGGGGTGGAGACCCAGTACTTC. Translated, it gives CASSKSGVETQYF.

The chain employs TRBV5-1 and TRBJ2-4, with 16 bases matching TRBD2. Losses at the gene ends were 4 bases for V and 9 bases for J; bases not matched to a gene: 7. Germline-derived CDR1 and CDR2 are SGHRS and YFSETQ. The CDR3 extends over 16 amino acids. The CDR3 region has the DNA TGCGCCAGCAGCGCCGGGACTAGCGGGGGGGAAACCATTCAGTACTTC. Amino acids: CASSAGTSGGETIQYF.

This clone showed up just a few times. The chain is built from TRBV5-4 and TRBJ1-3; 8 positions agree with TRBD1. The CDR3 has 13 amino acids. The V gene end was trimmed by 6 bases and the J gene end by 4 bases; junction bases not matched to a gene: 3. Germline V lookup: CDR1 SGHNT, CDR2 YYREEE (reference sequence). The CDR3 is CASTRDRGNTIYF. The CDR3 coding sequence is TGTGCCAGCACCAGGGACAGGGGAAACACCATATATTTT.

This chain joins TRBV10-2 and TRBJ1-1; D call uncertain. This CDR3 spans 15 amino acids. Germline values: CDR1 WSHSY, CDR2 SAAADI. Trimming pared 3 bases from V and 0 bases from J, leaving 11 bases between. Here the CDR3 reads CASSDPGSMNTEAFF. The CDR3 coding sequence is TGCGCCAGCAGTGATCCGGGAAGCATGAACACTGAAGCTTTCTTT.

This clone came up a few times. The V and J genes are TRBV2 and TRBJ1-5, with 9 bases aligning to TRBD1. There are 15 residues in the CDR3. With V trimmed by 1 base and J by 2 bases, 0 bases remained unmatched. CDR1 is SNHLY and CDR2 is FYNNEI in the germline V gene. CDR3 sequence (DNA): TGTGCCAGCAGTGAAGGGACAGGGGGCAATCAGCCCCAGCATTTT. Its protein is CASSEGTGGNQPQHF.

This clone is a singleton in its sample. At one boundary the junction diverges from the germline segment, which might be a read error. The genes are TRBV18 and TRBJ2-3; TRBD1 aligns across 7 bases. The CDR3 is made up of 14 amino acids. Germline V gives CDR1 KGHSH, CDR2 LQKENI. The CDR3 spells CASSPPGQPDTQYF. Here the CDR3 DNA reads TGTGCCAGCTCCCCACCGGGACAGCCAGATACGCAGTATTTT. The full variable domain, with the rest looked up from reference TRBV18 and TRBJ2-3, is NAGVMQNPRHLVRRRGQEARLRCSPMKGHSHVYWYRQLPEEGLKFMVYLQKENIIDESGMPKERFSAEFPKEGPSILRIQQVVRGDSAAYFCASSPPGQPDTQYFGPGTRLTVL.

Here the CDR3 DNA reads TGTGCCAGTAGTATCCGGGAAGAGACCCAGTACTTC. As protein: CASSIREETQYF. The gene calls are TRBV19 and TRBJ2-5; D not resolved. Germline assignment: CDR1 LNHDA and CDR2 SQIVND (reference sequence). The CDR3 covers 12 residues. Trimming removed 3 bases at V and 3 bases at J, with 5 bases between.

The chain combines TRBV28 with TRBJ2-7, with 7 nucleotides matching TRBD1. The CDR3 is 14 amino acids. Trimming removed 7 bases from V and 3 bases from J; junction bases left unmatched: 9. From germline, CDR1 is MDHEN and CDR2 SYDVKM. CDR3 sequence: CASTSGTANYEQYF. The CDR3 nucleotides are TGTGCCAGCACTTCCGGGACAGCCAACTACGAGCAGTACTTC.

This clone has just one count. V and J are TRBV7-9 and TRBJ2-5, with 8 bases matching TRBD2. Germline-derived CDR1 and CDR2 are SEHNR and FQNEAQ (reference sequence). The ends lost 3 bases at V and 5 bases at J; junction bases unmatched: 2. The CDR3 totals 13 residues. CDR3 in DNA: TGTGCCAGCAGCTTCCCGGGGGGGGAGACCCAGTACTTC. The encoded protein is CASSFPGGETQYF.